This T cell receptor beta chain comes out of a study of OX40 agonist ivuxolimab in advanced cancers. Blood draws occurred at baseline, cycle 4 day 1, and cycle 7 day 1. Some clones are missing from TCRdb's copy, which holds only in-frame ones; the method was immunoSEQ multiplex PCR. The data hold around 61,000 clones, with roughly 80% observed a single time. CDR1 and CDR2 (germline): SGHRS, YFSETQ. This CDR3 has 15 residues. V lost 5 bases to trimming and J lost 4 bases; unmatched junction nucleotides: 3. Sequenced here: CD4+ or CD8+ T cells sorted from blood, sampled in a trial of the OX40 agonist ivuxolimab. The rearrangement links TRBV5-1 to TRBJ2-6; TRBD1 agrees at 10 bases. The clonotype originates from an adult with an advanced solid tumor such as melanoma, head and neck, liver or kidney cancer. CDR3: CASRGTGVGANVLTF. DNA for the CDR3: TGCGCCAGCAGGGGGACAGGGGTCGGGGCCAACGTCCTGACTTTC.